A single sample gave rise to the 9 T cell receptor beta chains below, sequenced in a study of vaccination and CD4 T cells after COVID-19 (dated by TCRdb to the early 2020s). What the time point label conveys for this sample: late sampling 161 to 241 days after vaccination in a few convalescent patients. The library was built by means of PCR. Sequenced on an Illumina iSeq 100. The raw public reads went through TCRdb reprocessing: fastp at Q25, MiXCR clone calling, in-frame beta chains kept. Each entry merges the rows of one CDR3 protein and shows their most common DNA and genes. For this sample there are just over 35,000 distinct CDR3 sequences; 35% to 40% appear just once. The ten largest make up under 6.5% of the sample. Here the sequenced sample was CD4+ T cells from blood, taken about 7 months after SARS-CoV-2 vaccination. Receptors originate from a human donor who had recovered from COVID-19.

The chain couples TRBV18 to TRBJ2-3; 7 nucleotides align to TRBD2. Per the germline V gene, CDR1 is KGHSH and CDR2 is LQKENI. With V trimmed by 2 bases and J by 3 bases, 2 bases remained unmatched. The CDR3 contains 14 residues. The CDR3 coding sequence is TGTGCCAGCTCACCAACGGGGGGAACAGATACGCAGTATTTT. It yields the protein CASSPTGGTDTQYF.

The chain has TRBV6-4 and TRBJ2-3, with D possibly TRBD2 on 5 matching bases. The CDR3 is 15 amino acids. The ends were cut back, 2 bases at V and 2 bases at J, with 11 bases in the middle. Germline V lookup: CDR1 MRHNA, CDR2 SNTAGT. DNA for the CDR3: TGTGCCAGCAGTGACGGAGGCGGATACACAGATACGCAGTATTTT. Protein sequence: CASSDGGGYTDTQYF.

CDR3 in amino acids: CAISEGRVGTEAFF. CDR3 DNA sequence: TGTGCCATCAGTGAAGGCAGGGTTGGCACTGAAGCTTTCTTT. The V and J genes are TRBV10-3 and TRBJ1-1; tentatively, D is TRBD1 (5 bases). Trimming took 3 bases from V and 4 from J, leaving 12 bases between them. The CDR3 length is 14 residues. Germline values: CDR1 ENHRY, CDR2 SYGVKD.

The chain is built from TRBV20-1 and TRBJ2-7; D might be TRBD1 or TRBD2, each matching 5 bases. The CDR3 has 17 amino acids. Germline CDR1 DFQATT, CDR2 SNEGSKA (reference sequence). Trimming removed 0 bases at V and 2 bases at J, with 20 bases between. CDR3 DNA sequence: TGCAGTGCTAGAGAGGGGAAAGGGGCTCAGGGACCCTACGAGCAGTACTTC. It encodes CSAREGKGAQGPYEQYF.

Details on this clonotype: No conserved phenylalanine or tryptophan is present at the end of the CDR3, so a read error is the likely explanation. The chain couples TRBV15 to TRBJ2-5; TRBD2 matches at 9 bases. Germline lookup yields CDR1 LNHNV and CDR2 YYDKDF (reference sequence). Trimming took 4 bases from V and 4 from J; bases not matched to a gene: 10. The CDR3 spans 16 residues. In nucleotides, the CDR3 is TGTGCCACCAGCAAAGGATTAGCGGGAGTGGGAGAGACCCAGTACTAC. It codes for CATSKGLAGVGETQYY.

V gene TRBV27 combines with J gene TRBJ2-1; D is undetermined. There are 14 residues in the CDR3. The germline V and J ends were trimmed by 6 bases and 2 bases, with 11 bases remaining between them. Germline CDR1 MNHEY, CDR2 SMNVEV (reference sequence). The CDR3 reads CASSPLSTYNEQFF. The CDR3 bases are TGTGCCAGCAGCCCCCTTAGTACCTACAATGAGCAGTTCTTC.

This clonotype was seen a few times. In DNA form, the CDR3 reads TGTGCCAGCAGTTTATGGGCAGGAGGGATGAACACTGAAGCTTTCTTT. Translation: CASSLWAGGMNTEAFF. This chain connects TRBV27 to TRBJ1-1; no clear D gene. Trimming pared 1 base from V and 0 bases from J, leaving 12 bases between. This CDR3 is 16 amino acids long. Germline CDR1 MNHEY, CDR2 SMNVEV (reference sequence).

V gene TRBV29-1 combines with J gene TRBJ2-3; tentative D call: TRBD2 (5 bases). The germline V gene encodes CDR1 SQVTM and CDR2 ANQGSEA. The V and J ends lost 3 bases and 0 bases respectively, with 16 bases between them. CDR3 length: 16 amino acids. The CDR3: CSVEMGWSGSTDTQYF. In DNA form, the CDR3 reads TGCAGCGTTGAGATGGGCTGGAGCGGAAGCACAGATACGCAGTATTTT.

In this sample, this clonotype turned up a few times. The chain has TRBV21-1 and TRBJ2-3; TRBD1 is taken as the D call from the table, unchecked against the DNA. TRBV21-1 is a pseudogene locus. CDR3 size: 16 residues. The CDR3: CASQRPSGASPDTQYF. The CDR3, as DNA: TGTGCCAGCCAGCGCCCTAGCGGGGCGTCCCCTGATACGCAGTATTTT.